These 8 T cell receptor beta chains came from one sample sequenced in a study of T cells after yellow fever vaccination. TCRdb recomputed calls from the 5' RACE reads with MiXCR, one row per CDR3 protein. The table lists hundreds of thousands of distinct CDR3 sequences, roughly 13% of them singletons. Sequencing used PBMCs, obtained on the day of the yellow fever booster vaccination. The receptor set was obtained from a man aged 25-45 years who received the YFV17D yellow fever vaccine.

The sample holds a few counts of this clonotype. V usage is TRBV10-3 and J usage is TRBJ1-1; the D is unclear. This CDR3 spans 15 amino acids. Trimming removed 0 bases from V and 0 bases from J, with 8 bases in between. Germline CDR1 and CDR2: ENHRY and SYGVKD. DNA for the CDR3: TGTGCCATCAGTGAGTCCGGAGGGATGAACACTGAAGCTTTCTTT. Amino acid sequence: CAISESGGMNTEAFF.

This clonotype occurred a few times. This chain links TRBV5-1 with TRBJ2-7; D ambiguous. The germline V gene encodes CDR1 SGHRS and CDR2 YFSETQ. Trimming took off 1 base at V and 4 bases at J, with 18 bases between the two ends. This CDR3 comprises 16 residues. CDR3 coding DNA: TGCGCCAGCAGCTTGTCGGAGACAAAGGGTGCGTACGAGCAGTACTTC. This gives the protein CASSLSETKGAYEQYF.

The chain uses TRBV30 and TRBJ2-7; D is uncertain. Germline CDR1 and CDR2: GTSNPN and SVGIG (reference sequence). The CDR3 contains 11 residues. The ends were cut back, 4 bases at V and 2 bases at J, with 6 bases in the middle. The CDR3 DNA is TGTGCCTGGAAAGAGACCTACGAGCAGTACTTC. As protein: CAWKETYEQYF.

This chain links TRBV20-1 with TRBJ2-2; 14 positions match TRBD2. Germline V gene lookup returns CDR1 DFQATT and CDR2 SNEGSKA (reference sequence). V was pared by 5 bases and J by 4 bases, with 3 bases of the junction left unmatched. This CDR3 is 15 amino acids long. CDR3 region: CSALGLAGGTGELFF. Here the CDR3 DNA reads TGCAGTGCTCTCGGACTAGCGGGAGGCACCGGGGAGCTGTTTTTT.

V usage is TRBV7-6 and J usage is TRBJ2-1, with TRBD2 matching over 12 bases. CDR3 length equals 15 residues. V shed 1 base and J 10 bases; nucleotides not matched to a gene: 5. Germline values: CDR1 SGHVS, CDR2 FNYEAQ. The CDR3 loop reads CASSLGLAGEREQFF. CDR3 nucleotides: TGTGCCAGCAGCTTAGGACTAGCGGGAGAAAGGGAGCAGTTCTTC. Together with reference TRBV7-6 and TRBJ2-1, the CDR3 gives the full variable domain: GAGVSQSPRYKVTKRGQDVALRCDPISGHVSLYWYRQALGQGPEFLTYFNYEAQQDKSGLPNDRFSAERPEGSISTLTIQRTEQRDSAMYRCASSLGLAGEREQFFGPGTRLTVL.

The chain has TRBV2 and TRBJ2-1; D may be TRBD2 (6 bases). The CDR3 contains 15 residues. Trimming stripped 4 bases from V and 1 base from J, with 11 bases between. Germline V gene sequence: CDR1 SNHLY, CDR2 FYNNEI. DNA of the CDR3: TGTGCCAGCAGTGTAGAGGAGGGGTCCTACAATGAGCAGTTCTTC. Its protein product is CASSVEEGSYNEQFF.

This clonotype was counted ten times or more. The gene calls are TRBV14 and TRBJ2-2; a possible D gene is TRBD2 (5 bases). Per germline, CDR1 SGHDN and CDR2 FVKESK. This CDR3 region has 14 residues. Trimming took 4 bases from V and 2 from J, leaving 8 bases between them. CDR3 sequence: CASSRGLNTGELFF. The CDR3, as DNA: TGTGCCAGCAGCCGAGGACTCAACACCGGGGAGCTGTTTTTT.

The chain links TRBV5-1 to TRBJ2-3; 10 bases are a match to TRBD1. Unmatched junction bases numbered 9, after V lost 4 bases and J lost 7 bases. This CDR3 spans 15 amino acids. The germline gives CDR1 SGHRS, CDR2 YFSETQ. The CDR3, as DNA: TGCGCCAGCAGCGCGCCGGGACAGGGGTCAAATACGCAGTATTTT. It yields the protein CASSAPGQGSNTQYF.